What follows are 8 T cell receptor beta chains derived from one specimen sequenced in a study of shared clonotypes between healthy human individuals. Here immunoSEQ multiplex PCR was the method, and the copy in TCRdb shows in-frame clones only, minus some. In the table there are about 660,000 clones, 74% of which are singletons. The sequenced material came from memory CD4+ T cells sorted from blood. Subset: CD45RA-negative fraction. The receptor source for this set is a woman aged 30 to 39 in good health.

This clone turned up a few times. This chain uses TRBV5-1 with TRBJ2-3, with 9 bases fitting TRBD2. The CDR3 consists of 16 residues. Per the germline V gene, CDR1 is SGHRS and CDR2 is YFSETQ. Unmatched junction bases numbered 6, after V lost 0 bases and J lost 4 bases. The CDR3 region has the DNA TGCGCCAGCAGCTTGGATGGCGGGAGGGCCGCAGATACGCAGTATTTT. Translation gives CASSLDGGRAADTQYF.

The chain uses TRBV6-1 and TRBJ2-7; perhaps D is TRBD1 or TRBD2 (7 bases each). Germline lookup yields CDR1 MNHNS and CDR2 SASEGT. The CDR3 length is 14 residues. Deletions cut 6 bases from V and 2 bases from J, with 14 bases between. DNA of the CDR3: TGTGCCAGCAGGGGAGGGGGCAGTACCTACGAGCAGTACTTC. As protein: CASRGGGSTYEQYF.

The CDR3 coding sequence is TGCAGCGTACGACAGGGGTCAACTGAAGCTTTCTTT. Encoded protein: CSVRQGSTEAFF. The chain carries TRBV29-1 and TRBJ1-1; TRBD1 matches 8 bases. V lost 6 bases to trimming and J lost 5 bases; unmatched junction nucleotides: 5. CDR3 length equals 12 residues. Germline CDR1 SQVTM, CDR2 ANQGSEA. Full variable domain (remainder filled in from reference TRBV29-1 and TRBJ1-1): SAVISQKPSRDICQRGTSLTIQCQVDSQVTMMFWYRQQPGQSLTLIATANQGSEATYESGFVIDKFPISRPNLTFSTLTVSNMSPEDSSIYLCSVRQGSTEAFFGQGTRLTVV.

The V gene is TRBV19, the J gene TRBJ1-1; D remains ambiguous. The germline V gene has CDR1 LNHDA and CDR2 SQIVND (reference sequence). V dropped 5 bases and J dropped 3 bases, with 10 bases sitting between them. This CDR3 spans 13 amino acids. CDR3 in amino acids: CASSLTLDTEAFF. The DNA for the CDR3 is TGTGCCAGTAGTCTGACCCTGGACACTGAAGCTTTCTTT.

In its sample, this clone was seen once. The chain combines TRBV7-9 with TRBJ2-7; TRBD2 matches at 9 bases. Germline loops: CDR1 SEHNR, CDR2 FQNEAQ (reference sequence). This CDR3 is built from 13 residues. The V segment lost 10 bases and the J segment 6 bases; nucleotides outside the gene matches: 10. DNA of the CDR3: TGTGCCACCTTAGCGGGAGAGTTCTCCGAGCAGTACTTC. It codes for CATLAGEFSEQYF.

J is TRBJ2-3 and V is TRBV5-1, with 7 bases lining up with TRBD1. The CDR3 loop spans 14 amino acids. J gave up 6 bases and V 2 bases, and 6 bases lay outside the gene matches. Germline CDR1 is SGHRS and CDR2 is YFSETQ. The CDR3, as DNA: TGCGCCAGCAGCTTCGGGACAGAGGTGGATACGCAGTATTTT. Protein: CASSFGTEVDTQYF.

This chain links TRBV7-2 with TRBJ2-5; D is unresolved. V was shortened by 0 bases and J by 2 bases, with 13 bases between the two germline ends. This CDR3 comprises 16 residues. CDR1 and CDR2 (germline): SGHTA, FQGNSA. CDR3: CASSLALVSAQETQYF. The CDR3 DNA follows: TGTGCCAGCAGCTTAGCGCTTGTCTCGGCACAAGAGACCCAGTACTTC.

This clone was detected a few times. The chain recombines TRBV19 with TRBJ2-7, with 8 bases fitting TRBD1. J gave up 4 bases and V 5 bases, and 4 bases lay outside the gene matches. Germline assignment: CDR1 LNHDA and CDR2 SQIVND (reference sequence). The CDR3 totals 13 residues. CDR3 residues: CASSATGEYEQYF. CDR3 coding DNA: TGTGCCAGTAGTGCGACAGGGGAATACGAGCAGTACTTC.